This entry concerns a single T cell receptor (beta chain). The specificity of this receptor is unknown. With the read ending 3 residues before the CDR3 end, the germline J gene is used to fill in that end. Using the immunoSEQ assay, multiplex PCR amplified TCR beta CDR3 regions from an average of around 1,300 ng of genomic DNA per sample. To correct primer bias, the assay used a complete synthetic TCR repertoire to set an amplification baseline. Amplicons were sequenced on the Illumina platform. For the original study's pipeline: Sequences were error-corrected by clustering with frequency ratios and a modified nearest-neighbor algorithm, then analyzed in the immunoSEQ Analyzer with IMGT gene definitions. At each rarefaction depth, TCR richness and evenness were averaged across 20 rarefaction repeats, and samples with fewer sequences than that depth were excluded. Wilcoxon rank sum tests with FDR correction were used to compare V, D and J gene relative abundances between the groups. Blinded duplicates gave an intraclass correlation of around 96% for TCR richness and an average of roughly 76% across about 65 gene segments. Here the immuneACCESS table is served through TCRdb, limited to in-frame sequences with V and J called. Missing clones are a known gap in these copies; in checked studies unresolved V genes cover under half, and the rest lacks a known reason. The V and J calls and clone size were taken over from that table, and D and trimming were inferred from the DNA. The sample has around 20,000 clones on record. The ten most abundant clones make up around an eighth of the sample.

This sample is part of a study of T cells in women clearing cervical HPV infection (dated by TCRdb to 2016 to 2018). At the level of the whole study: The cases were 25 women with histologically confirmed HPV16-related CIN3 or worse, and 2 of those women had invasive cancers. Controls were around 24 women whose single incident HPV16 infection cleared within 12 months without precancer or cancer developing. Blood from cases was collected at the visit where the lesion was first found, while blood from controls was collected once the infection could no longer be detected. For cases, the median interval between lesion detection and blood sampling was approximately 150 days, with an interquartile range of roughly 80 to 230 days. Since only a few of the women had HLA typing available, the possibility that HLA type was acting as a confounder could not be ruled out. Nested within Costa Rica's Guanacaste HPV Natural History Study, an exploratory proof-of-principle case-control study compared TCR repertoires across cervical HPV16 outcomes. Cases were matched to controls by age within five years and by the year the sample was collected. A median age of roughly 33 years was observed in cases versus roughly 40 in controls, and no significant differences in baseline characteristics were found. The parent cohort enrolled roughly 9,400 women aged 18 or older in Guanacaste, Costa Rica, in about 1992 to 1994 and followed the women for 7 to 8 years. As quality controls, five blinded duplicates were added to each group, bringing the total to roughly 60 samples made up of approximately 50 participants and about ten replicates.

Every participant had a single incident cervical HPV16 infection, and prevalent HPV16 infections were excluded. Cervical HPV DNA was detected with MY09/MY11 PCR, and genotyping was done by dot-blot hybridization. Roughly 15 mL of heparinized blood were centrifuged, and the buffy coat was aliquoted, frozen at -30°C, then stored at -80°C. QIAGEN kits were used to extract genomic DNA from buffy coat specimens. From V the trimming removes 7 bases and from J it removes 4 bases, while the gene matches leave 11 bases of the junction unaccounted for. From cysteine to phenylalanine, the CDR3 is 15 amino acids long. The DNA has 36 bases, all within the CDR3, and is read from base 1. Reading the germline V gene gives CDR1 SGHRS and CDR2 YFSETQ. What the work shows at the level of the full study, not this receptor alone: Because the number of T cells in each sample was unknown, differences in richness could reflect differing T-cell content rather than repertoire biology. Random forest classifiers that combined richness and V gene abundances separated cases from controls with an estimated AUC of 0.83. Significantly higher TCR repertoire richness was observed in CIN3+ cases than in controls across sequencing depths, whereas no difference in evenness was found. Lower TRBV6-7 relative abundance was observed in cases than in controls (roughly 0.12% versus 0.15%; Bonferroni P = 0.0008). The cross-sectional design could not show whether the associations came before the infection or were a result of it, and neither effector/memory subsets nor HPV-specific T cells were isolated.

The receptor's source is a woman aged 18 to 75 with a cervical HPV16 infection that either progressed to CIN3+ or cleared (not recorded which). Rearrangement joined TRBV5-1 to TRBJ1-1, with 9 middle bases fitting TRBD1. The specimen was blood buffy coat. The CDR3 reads CASGQTGGLGTEAFF. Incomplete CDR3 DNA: TGCGCCAGCGGTCAAACAGGGGGCTTGGGCACTGAA.